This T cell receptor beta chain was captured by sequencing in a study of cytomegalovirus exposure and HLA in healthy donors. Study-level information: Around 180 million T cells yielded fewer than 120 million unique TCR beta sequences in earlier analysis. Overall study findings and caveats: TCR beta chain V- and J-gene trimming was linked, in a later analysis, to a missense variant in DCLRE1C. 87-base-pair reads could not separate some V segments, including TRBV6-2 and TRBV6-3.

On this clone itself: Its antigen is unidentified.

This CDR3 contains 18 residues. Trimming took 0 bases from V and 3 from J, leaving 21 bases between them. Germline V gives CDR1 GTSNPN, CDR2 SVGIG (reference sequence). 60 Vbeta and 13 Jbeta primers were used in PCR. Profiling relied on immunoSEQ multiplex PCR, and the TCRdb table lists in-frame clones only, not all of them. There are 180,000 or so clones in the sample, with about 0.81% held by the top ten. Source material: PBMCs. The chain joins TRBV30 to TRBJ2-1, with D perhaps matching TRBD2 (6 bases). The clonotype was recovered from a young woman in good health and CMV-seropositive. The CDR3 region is CAWSVGHSGRAVYNEQFF. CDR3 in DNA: TGTGCCTGGAGTGTAGGTCATAGCGGTAGAGCGGTCTACAATGAGCAGTTCTTC.